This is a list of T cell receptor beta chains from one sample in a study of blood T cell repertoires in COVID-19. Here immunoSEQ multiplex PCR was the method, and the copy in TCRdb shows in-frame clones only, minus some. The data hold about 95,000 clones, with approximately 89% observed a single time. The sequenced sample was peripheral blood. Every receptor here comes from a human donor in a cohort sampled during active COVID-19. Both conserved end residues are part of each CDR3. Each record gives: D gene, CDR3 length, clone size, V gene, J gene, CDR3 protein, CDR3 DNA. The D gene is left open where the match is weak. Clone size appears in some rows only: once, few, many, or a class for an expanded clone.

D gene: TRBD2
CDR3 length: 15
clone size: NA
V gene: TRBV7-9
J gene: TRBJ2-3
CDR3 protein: CASSPSGTRLDTQYF
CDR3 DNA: TGTGCCAGCAGCCCATCCGGGACTAGGTTAGATACGCAGTATTTT

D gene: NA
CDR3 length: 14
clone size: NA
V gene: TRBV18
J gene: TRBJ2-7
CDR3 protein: CASSPYSETYEQYF
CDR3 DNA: TGTGCCAGCTCACCATATTCAGAAACCTACGAGCAGTACTTC

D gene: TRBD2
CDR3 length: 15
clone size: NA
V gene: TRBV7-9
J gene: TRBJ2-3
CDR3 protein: CASSLVAGNTDTQYF
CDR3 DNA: TGTGCCAGCAGCTTGGTAGCGGGGAACACAGATACGCAGTATTTT

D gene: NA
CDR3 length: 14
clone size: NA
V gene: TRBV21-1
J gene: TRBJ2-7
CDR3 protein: CASKWRVFPGEQYF
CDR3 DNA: TGTGCCAGCAAGTGGAGGGTATTCCCGGGTGAGCAGTACTTC

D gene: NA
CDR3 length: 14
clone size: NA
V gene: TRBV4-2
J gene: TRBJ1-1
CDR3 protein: CASSQDSLNTEAFF
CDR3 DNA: TGTGCCAGCAGCCAGGACAGTCTGAACACTGAAGCTTTCTTT

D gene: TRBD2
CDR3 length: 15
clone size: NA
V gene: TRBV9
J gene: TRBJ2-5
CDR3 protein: CASSAASGGPRTQYF
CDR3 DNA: TGTGCCAGCAGCGCCGCTAGCGGGGGGCCGCGGACCCAGTACTTC

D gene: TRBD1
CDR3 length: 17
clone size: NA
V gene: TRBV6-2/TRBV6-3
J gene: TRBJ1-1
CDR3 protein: CASSYFRQGVWGTEAFF
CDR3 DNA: TGTGCCAGCAGTTACTTTAGACAGGGGGTTTGGGGCACTGAAGCTTTCTTT

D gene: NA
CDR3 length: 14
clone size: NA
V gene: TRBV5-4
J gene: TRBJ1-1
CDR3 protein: CASSFRGGNTEAFF
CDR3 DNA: TGTGCCAGCAGCTTTAGAGGGGGAAACACTGAAGCTTTCTTT

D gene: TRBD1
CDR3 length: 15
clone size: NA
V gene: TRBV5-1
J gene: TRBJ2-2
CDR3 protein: CASSPQGARTGELFF
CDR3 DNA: TGCGCCAGCAGTCCCCAGGGGGCGCGGACCGGGGAGCTGTTTTTT

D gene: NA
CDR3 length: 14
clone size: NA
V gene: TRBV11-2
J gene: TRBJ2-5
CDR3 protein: CASSKSGGRETQYF
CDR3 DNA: TGTGCCAGCAGCAAATCCGGGGGTCGGGAGACCCAGTACTTC

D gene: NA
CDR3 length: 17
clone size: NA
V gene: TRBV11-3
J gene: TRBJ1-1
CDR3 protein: CASSRRLSGDVNTEAFF
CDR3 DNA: TGTGCCAGCAGCCGTCGACTCTCAGGGGACGTGAACACTGAAGCTTTCTTT

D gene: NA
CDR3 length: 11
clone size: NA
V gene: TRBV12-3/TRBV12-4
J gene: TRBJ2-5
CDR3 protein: CASSPQETQYF
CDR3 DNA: TGTGCCAGCAGCCCACAGGAGACCCAGTACTTC

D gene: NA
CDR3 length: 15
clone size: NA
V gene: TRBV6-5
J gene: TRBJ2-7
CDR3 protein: CASSYGRTGLHEQYF
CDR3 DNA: TGTGCCAGCAGTTACGGGCGTACAGGGCTGCACGAGCAGTACTTC

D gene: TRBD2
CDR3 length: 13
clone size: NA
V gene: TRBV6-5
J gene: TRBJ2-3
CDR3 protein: CASSPGGPDTQYF
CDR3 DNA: TGTGCCAGCAGCCCGGGGGGACCAGATACGCAGTATTTT

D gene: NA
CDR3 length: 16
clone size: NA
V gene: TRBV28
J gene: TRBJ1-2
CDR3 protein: CASSLSRAMPNYGYTF
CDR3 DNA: TGTGCCAGCAGTTTAAGCAGGGCTATGCCTAACTATGGCTACACCTTC

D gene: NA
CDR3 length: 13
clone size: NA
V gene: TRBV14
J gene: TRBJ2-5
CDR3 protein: CASSRQYRETQYF
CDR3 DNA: TGTGCCAGCAGCCGACAGTATCGAGAGACCCAGTACTTC

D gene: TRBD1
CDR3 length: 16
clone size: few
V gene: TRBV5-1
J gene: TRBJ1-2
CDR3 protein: CASRAGTGVTPGGYTF
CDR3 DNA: TGCGCCAGCAGGGCCGGGACAGGGGTTACCCCGGGAGGCTACACCTTC

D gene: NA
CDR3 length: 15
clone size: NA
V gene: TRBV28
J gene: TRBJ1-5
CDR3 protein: CASSLAQGSNQPQHF
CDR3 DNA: TGTGCCAGCAGCCTCGCGCAGGGAAGCAATCAGCCCCAGCATTTT

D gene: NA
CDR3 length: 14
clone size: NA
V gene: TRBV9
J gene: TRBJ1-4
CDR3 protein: CASSAVPGAEKLFF
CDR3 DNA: TGTGCCAGCAGCGCCGTCCCGGGTGCGGAAAAACTGTTTTTT

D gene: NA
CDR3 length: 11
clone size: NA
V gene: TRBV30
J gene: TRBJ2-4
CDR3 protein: CAWSSGDIQYF
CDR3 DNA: TGTGCCTGGAGTTCGGGGGACATTCAGTACTTC

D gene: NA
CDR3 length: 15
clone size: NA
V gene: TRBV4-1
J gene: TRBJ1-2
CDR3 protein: CASSQDFPGNYGYTF
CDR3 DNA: TGCGCCAGCAGCCAAGATTTCCCAGGGAACTATGGCTACACCTTC

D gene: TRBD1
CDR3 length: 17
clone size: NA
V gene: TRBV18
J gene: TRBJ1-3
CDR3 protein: CASSRDRGISSGNTIYF
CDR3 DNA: TGTGCCAGCTCACGGGACAGGGGCATATCCTCTGGAAACACCATATATTTT

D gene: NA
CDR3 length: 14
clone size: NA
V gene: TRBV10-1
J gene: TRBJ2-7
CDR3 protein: CASISDSTTYEQYF
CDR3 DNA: TGCGCCAGCATTTCCGACAGCACAACCTACGAGCAGTACTTC

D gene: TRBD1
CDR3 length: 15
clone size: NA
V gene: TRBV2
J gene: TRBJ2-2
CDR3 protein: CASSEVQGVTGELFF
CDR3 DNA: TGTGCCAGCAGTGAGGTCCAGGGGGTCACCGGGGAGCTGTTTTTT

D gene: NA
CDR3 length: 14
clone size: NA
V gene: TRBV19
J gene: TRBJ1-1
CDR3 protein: CASRAGLGNTEAFF
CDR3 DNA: TGTGCCAGTAGAGCAGGTTTGGGCAACACTGAAGCTTTCTTT